The 13 T cell receptor beta chains below come from one sample, sequenced in a study of shared clonotypes between healthy human individuals. Clones were sequenced by immunoSEQ multiplex PCR, and TCRdb holds only the in-frame ones, with some missing. The sample shows 2 million to 2.5 million clones, around 95% of them seen only once. The sequenced sample was naive CD4+ T cells sorted from blood. The subset is: CD45RA+ positively selected. The receptors were gathered from a man between 18 and 35 years old in good health.

CDR3 loop: CAINTGTGAYEQYF. The CDR3 coding sequence is TGTGCCATCAATACTGGGACAGGGGCCTACGAGCAGTACTTC. The rearrangement links TRBV10-3 to TRBJ2-7, with 10 bases identical to TRBD1. Per the germline V gene, CDR1 is ENHRY and CDR2 is SYGVKD. Trimming at V came to 7 bases and at J to 2 bases, leaving 5 bases not matched to a gene. CDR3 length: 14 residues.

V gene TRBV7-3 combines with J gene TRBJ2-5; TRBD1 is a possible D gene (5 bases). V was cut by 11 bases and J by 5 bases, with 18 bases left in between. Germline V gene data show CDR1 as SGHTA and CDR2 as FQGTGA. The CDR3 consists of 13 residues. In DNA, the CDR3 is TGTGCCCCCCCGCGACAGTCGGGTGAGACCCAGTACTTC. Translation: CAPPRQSGETQYF.

The chain combines TRBV6-5 with TRBJ1-2, with D perhaps matching TRBD1 (6 bases). Deletions cut 2 bases from V and 8 bases from J, with 15 bases between. CDR3 length equals 14 residues. Germline CDR1 is MNHEY and CDR2 is SVGAGI. CDR3: CASSYMTGAGGYTF. CDR3 in DNA: TGTGCCAGCAGTTACATGACGGGGGCAGGGGGCTACACCTTC.

The chain uses TRBV18 and TRBJ2-1, with 9 bases fitting TRBD2. Germline values: CDR1 KGHSH, CDR2 LQKENI. Trimming removed 5 bases from V and 3 bases from J; junction bases left unmatched: 8. CDR3 length equals 16 residues. The CDR3 coding sequence is TGTGCCAGCTCAGAAGCGCTAGCGGGAATCTACAATGAGCAGTTCTTC. It translates to CASSEALAGIYNEQFF.

This clone was detected only once. This chain links TRBV6-5 with TRBJ2-5; 7 nucleotides agree with TRBD1. The J call is doubtful: the DNA matches TRBJ2-7 better. Germline lookup yields CDR1 MNHEY and CDR2 SVGAGI. This CDR3 contains 11 residues. The CDR3 spells CASRQGYEQYF. In DNA, the CDR3 is TGTGCCAGCCGACAGGGCTACGAGCAGTACTTC.

The DNA for the CDR3 is TGCGCCAGCAGCGCGGGGAACACAGATACGCAGTATTTT. Its translation is CASSAGNTDTQYF. V and J are TRBV5-1 and TRBJ2-3; D possibly corresponds to TRBD2 (6 bases). The CDR3 is 13 residues long. Germline CDR1 SGHRS, CDR2 YFSETQ. The V end lost 4 bases, the J end lost 2 bases, and 8 bases lay between the germline ends.

The chain joins TRBV7-9 to TRBJ2-7, with 8 nucleotides matching TRBD1. V gave up 5 bases and J gave up 6 bases; unmatched junction bases: 9. The CDR3 extends over 14 amino acids. The germline V gene has CDR1 SEHNR and CDR2 FQNEAQ (reference sequence). CDR3 coding DNA: TGTGCCAGCAGCCTAGGGACAGGCGGGCTCGAGCAGTACTTC. It specifies CASSLGTGGLEQYF.

The V call is TRBV7-9, the J call TRBJ2-7, with D tentatively TRBD1 (6 bases). Trimming pared 2 bases from V and 0 bases from J, leaving 8 bases between. Germline CDR1 and CDR2: SEHNR and FQNEAQ (reference sequence). The CDR3 consists of 14 residues. The CDR3 DNA sequence: TGTGCCAGCAGCTTACGGGACAACTCCTACGAGCAGTACTTC. It specifies CASSLRDNSYEQYF.

The rearrangement joins TRBV4-3 to TRBJ2-7; D is undetermined. The germline gives CDR1 LGHNA, CDR2 YSLEER. The V end lost 0 bases, the J end lost 4 bases, and 7 bases lay between the germline ends. This CDR3 region has 13 residues. The CDR3 loop reads CASSQDMDYEQYF. CDR3 coding DNA: TGCGCCAGCAGCCAAGATATGGATTACGAGCAGTACTTC.

CDR3 bases: TGTGCCAGCAGCGTAGGATTGACAGGGAGGGACGAGCAGTACTTC. Translating gives CASSVGLTGRDEQYF. The rearrangement uses TRBV9 and TRBJ2-7; either TRBD1 or TRBD2 may supply D (7 bases each). V was cut by 0 bases and J by 5 bases, with 15 bases left in between. Germline assignment: CDR1 SGDLS and CDR2 YYNGEE. This CDR3 is built from 15 residues.

The rearrangement uses TRBV11-2 and TRBJ1-1; D ambiguous. Deletions cut 2 bases from V and 4 bases from J, with 11 bases between. Looked up from germline, CDR1 is SGHAT and CDR2 is FQNNGV. The CDR3 runs to 14 residues. The CDR3 loop is CASSLRPFGTEAFF. Here the CDR3 DNA reads TGTGCCAGCAGCTTACGGCCCTTCGGCACTGAAGCTTTCTTT.

The J gene is TRBJ2-5, the V gene TRBV9; weak D call: TRBD2 (5 bases). Germline V gene sequence: CDR1 SGDLS, CDR2 YYNGEE. The CDR3 covers 15 residues. V lost 4 bases to trimming and J lost 2 bases, with 15 bases between them. CDR3 nucleotides: TGTGCCAGCAGCAATCTTGGACTGGTACAAGAGACCCAGTACTTC. Translation: CASSNLGLVQETQYF.

The V and J genes are TRBV6-1 and TRBJ2-2; D might be TRBD1 (6 bases). V was trimmed by 2 bases and J by 4 bases, leaving 11 bases between them. The CDR3 runs 15 residues. Germline-derived CDR1 and CDR2 are MNHNS and SASEGT. CDR3 residues: CASSEKGTLTGELFF. The CDR3 DNA is TGTGCCAGCAGTGAAAAAGGGACACTCACCGGGGAGCTGTTTTTT.